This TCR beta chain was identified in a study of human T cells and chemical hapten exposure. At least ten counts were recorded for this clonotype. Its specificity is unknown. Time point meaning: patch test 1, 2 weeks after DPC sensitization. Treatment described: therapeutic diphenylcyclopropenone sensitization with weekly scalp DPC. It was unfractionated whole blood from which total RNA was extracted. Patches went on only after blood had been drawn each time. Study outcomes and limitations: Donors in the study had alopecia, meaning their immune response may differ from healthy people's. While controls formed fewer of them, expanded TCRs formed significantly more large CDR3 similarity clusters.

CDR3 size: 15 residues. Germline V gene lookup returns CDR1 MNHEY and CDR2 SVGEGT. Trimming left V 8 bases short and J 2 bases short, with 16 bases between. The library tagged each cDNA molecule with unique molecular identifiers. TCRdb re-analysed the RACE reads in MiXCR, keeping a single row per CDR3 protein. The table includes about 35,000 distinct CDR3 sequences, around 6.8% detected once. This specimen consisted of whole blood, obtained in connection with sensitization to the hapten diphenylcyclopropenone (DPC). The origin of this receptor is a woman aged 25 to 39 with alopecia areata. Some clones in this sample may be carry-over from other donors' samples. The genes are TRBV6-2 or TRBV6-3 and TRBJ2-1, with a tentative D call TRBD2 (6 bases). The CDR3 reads CASEPGVPPYNEQFF. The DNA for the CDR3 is TGTGCCAGCGAGCCGGGGGTACCGCCCTACAATGAGCAGTTCTTC.